This T cell receptor (beta chain) comes out of a study of molecular identifiers for immune sequencing clone quantification. TCRdb used MiXCR to reprocess the PCR reads, holding one entry per CDR3 protein. In the table there are about half a million distinct CDR3 sequences, roughly 24% of which are singletons. This clonotype showed up many times. V shed 3 bases, J shed 3 bases, and the junction held 4 bases outside the gene matches. The CDR3 contains 15 residues. CDR1 MNHEY and CDR2 SVGAGI come from the germline V gene. Naive CD8 libraries came from around 20,000 to 990,000 sorted cells with 10%, 30% or 50% RNA.

Sequenced: naive CD8+ T cells from blood, with Jurkat cell RNA spiked in. Noted subset: FACS-sorted CD8+CD4-CCR7+CD45RA+ naive T cells. The chain joins TRBV6-5 to TRBJ1-5, with 8 bases fitting TRBD1. The receptor was derived from a human donor in good health. Some libraries in this study had Jurkat cell RNA spiked in. In DNA form, the CDR3 reads TGTGCCAGCAGTTATACCAGGGGGCTCAATCAGCCCCAGCATTTT. This encodes CASSYTRGLNQPQHF.